This T cell receptor beta chain was identified in a study of cytomegalovirus exposure and HLA in healthy donors. At the level of the study: Approximately 80 million unique TCRs, all from HLA-typed donors, were included in an early release of the data. Study-wide results and caveats: A later analysis linked a missense variant in DCLRE1C to the trimming of TCR beta V and J genes. Indistinguishability led to the exclusion of some V segments, TRBV6-2 and TRBV6-3 included. Most TCR sequences proved rare, with some public TCRs found in many donors.

PCR employed 60 Vbeta and 13 Jbeta primers. The data were produced by immunoSEQ multiplex PCR, yet TCRdb's version contains in-frame clones alone and is incomplete. The table records 120,000 to 150,000 clones, around 82% of them present only once. CDR3 size: 14 residues. V shed 10 bases and J 1 base; nucleotides not matched to a gene: 6. Looked up from germline, CDR1 is MNHEY and CDR2 is SVGAGI. On this clone itself: Its antigen is as yet unknown.

The material sequenced was PBMCs. The receptor was derived from a man aged 35 to 55 in good health and CMV-seropositive. V gene TRBV6-5 combines with J gene TRBJ2-2; 7 bases match TRBD1. The CDR3 coding sequence is TGTGCCACGAAGGGGGCAGGGAACACCGGGGAGCTGTTTTTT. It codes for CATKGAGNTGELFF.